These T cell receptor beta chains were read from a single sample in a study of T cells after yellow fever vaccination. MiXCR was run by TCRdb on the 5' RACE reads, yielding one entry per CDR3 protein. The sample lists about 340,000 distinct CDR3 sequences; 3% to 4.5% were seen once. Sequenced here: PBMCs, sampled 5 days after the yellow fever booster vaccination. The origin of the receptors is a young man who received the YFV17D yellow fever vaccine. Each CDR3 is given with its conserved first and last residue. D genes are given only for firm matches. Size is stated for part of the rows, as once, few or many counts, or as a class when the clone is expanded.

CDR3 protein: CASSLFLETQYF; CDR3 DNA: TGTGCCAGCAGCTTGTTCCTAGAGACCCAGTACTTC; clone size: many; D gene: -; J gene: TRBJ2-5; V gene: TRBV5-5
CDR3 protein: CASSPSTGGDGYTF; CDR3 DNA: TGTGCCAGCTCACCATCGACAGGGGGGGACGGCTACACCTTC; clone size: -; D gene: TRBD1; J gene: TRBJ1-2; V gene: TRBV18
CDR3 protein: CASSLIAPNTEAFF; CDR3 DNA: TGTGCCAGCAGTTTAATCGCCCCGAACACTGAAGCTTTCTTT; clone size: -; D gene: -; J gene: TRBJ1-1; V gene: TRBV12-3/TRBV12-4
CDR3 protein: CAISPAGTASTDTQYF; CDR3 DNA: TGTGCCATCAGCCCGGCTGGGACAGCTAGCACAGATACGCAGTATTTT; clone size: -; D gene: TRBD1; J gene: TRBJ2-3; V gene: TRBV10-3
CDR3 protein: CASSRHQGPNQPQHF; CDR3 DNA: TGCGCCAGCAGCCGACACCAGGGACCAAATCAGCCCCAGCATTTT; clone size: few; D gene: -; J gene: TRBJ1-5; V gene: TRBV4-1
CDR3 protein: CASSLGQGMNTEAFF; CDR3 DNA: TGCGCCAGCAGCTTGGGACAGGGCATGAACACTGAAGCTTTCTTT; clone size: many; D gene: TRBD1; J gene: TRBJ1-1; V gene: TRBV5-1
CDR3 protein: CASAEQGDQETQYF; CDR3 DNA: TGCGCCAGCGCAGAACAGGGAGACCAAGAGACCCAGTACTTC; clone size: many; D gene: -; J gene: TRBJ2-5; V gene: TRBV5-1
CDR3 protein: CASSQDGGGTGELFF; CDR3 DNA: TGTGCCAGCAGCCAAGATGGAGGGGGAACCGGGGAGCTGTTTTTT; clone size: few; D gene: -; J gene: TRBJ2-2; V gene: TRBV4-2
CDR3 protein: CASSLSGQGGEQYF; CDR3 DNA: TGTGCCAGCAGCTTATCGGGGCAGGGCGGCGAGCAGTACTTC; clone size: -; D gene: -; J gene: TRBJ2-7; V gene: TRBV7-6
CDR3 protein: CASSQSGQAGQETQYF; CDR3 DNA: TGTGCCAGCAGCCAATCCGGACAGGCGGGACAAGAGACCCAGTACTTC; clone size: many; D gene: -; J gene: TRBJ2-5; V gene: TRBV7-3
CDR3 protein: CATSRALEDTQYF; CDR3 DNA: TGTGCCACCAGCAGAGCCCTAGAGGATACGCAGTATTTT; clone size: -; D gene: -; J gene: TRBJ2-3; V gene: TRBV15
CDR3 protein: CASSPDILISEETQYF; CDR3 DNA: TGTGCCAGCAGCCCCGACATCCTGATTTCGGAAGAGACCCAGTACTTC; clone size: many; D gene: -; J gene: TRBJ2-5; V gene: TRBV4-2
CDR3 protein: CASSDQTTDTQYF; CDR3 DNA: TGTGCCAGCAGTGACCAAACCACAGATACGCAGTATTTT; clone size: few; D gene: -; J gene: TRBJ2-3; V gene: TRBV6-4
CDR3 protein: CASSLDGRGPYNEQFF; CDR3 DNA: TGCGCCAGCAGCTTGGACGGGCGGGGGCCGTACAATGAGCAGTTCTTC; clone size: few; D gene: -; J gene: TRBJ2-1; V gene: TRBV5-1
CDR3 protein: CASSPGVDQETQYF; CDR3 DNA: TGCGCCAGCAGCCCCGGGGTGGACCAAGAGACCCAGTACTTC; clone size: few; D gene: -; J gene: TRBJ2-5; V gene: TRBV4-1
CDR3 protein: CASSRGVGTDTQYF; CDR3 DNA: TGCGCCAGCAGCCGCGGGGTGGGCACAGATACGCAGTATTTT; clone size: many; D gene: -; J gene: TRBJ2-3; V gene: TRBV4-1
CDR3 protein: CASSLVGEVDTQYF; CDR3 DNA: TGCGCCAGCAGCTTGGTAGGGGAAGTAGATACGCAGTATTTT; clone size: -; D gene: -; J gene: TRBJ2-3; V gene: TRBV5-1
CDR3 protein: CASSPTPGLTLYEQYF; CDR3 DNA: TGTGCCAGTAGTCCGACCCCGGGACTCACCCTCTACGAGCAGTACTTC; clone size: few; D gene: -; J gene: TRBJ2-7; V gene: TRBV19
CDR3 protein: CASSPGGSEAFF; CDR3 DNA: TGTGCCAGCTCACCAGGGGGTTCTGAAGCTTTCTTT; clone size: few; D gene: -; J gene: TRBJ1-1; V gene: TRBV18
CDR3 protein: CASSSPSGGSYNEQFF; CDR3 DNA: TGTGCCAGCAGTTCACCTAGCGGGGGCTCCTACAATGAGCAGTTCTTC; clone size: few; D gene: TRBD2; J gene: TRBJ2-1; V gene: TRBV27
CDR3 protein: CASSGRLAGTDTQYF; CDR3 DNA: TGCGCCAGCAGCGGCAGACTAGCGGGGACAGATACGCAGTATTTT; clone size: many; D gene: TRBD2; J gene: TRBJ2-3; V gene: TRBV5-1
CDR3 protein: CASSVGYSSYNEKLFF; CDR3 DNA: TGTGCCAGCAGCGTTGGTTATAGCAGTTATAATGAAAAACTGTTTTTT; clone size: many; D gene: -; J gene: TRBJ1-4; V gene: TRBV9
CDR3 protein: CASSLVPGVGANVLTF; CDR3 DNA: TGTGCCAGCAGCTTAGTGCCGGGGGTTGGGGCCAACGTCCTGACTTTC; clone size: many; D gene: -; J gene: TRBJ2-6; V gene: TRBV7-8
CDR3 protein: CASSFSTGYNEQFF; CDR3 DNA: TGCGCCAGCAGCTTTTCGACAGGGTACAATGAGCAGTTCTTC; clone size: few; D gene: TRBD1; J gene: TRBJ2-1; V gene: TRBV5-1
CDR3 protein: CASSSNSGQGVRGYTF; CDR3 DNA: TGTGCCAGCAGCTCGAACTCAGGACAGGGGGTTCGTGGCTACACCTTC; clone size: few; D gene: TRBD1; J gene: TRBJ1-2; V gene: TRBV5-4
CDR3 protein: CATSDPSAGGVSDEQFF; CDR3 DNA: TGTGCCACCAGTGATCCTTCCGCAGGGGGTGTTTCGGATGAGCAGTTCTTC; clone size: many; D gene: TRBD1; J gene: TRBJ2-1; V gene: TRBV24-1
CDR3 protein: CATSDFSPQGTDTQYF; CDR3 DNA: TGTGCCACCAGTGATTTTTCGCCGCAGGGCACAGATACGCAGTATTTT; clone size: many; D gene: -; J gene: TRBJ2-3; V gene: TRBV24-1
CDR3 protein: CATSRGDRAGNEQFF; CDR3 DNA: TGTGCCACCAGCAGAGGTGACAGGGCTGGAAATGAGCAGTTCTTC; clone size: few; D gene: TRBD1; J gene: TRBJ2-1; V gene: TRBV15
CDR3 protein: CASSSRGGRQETQYF; CDR3 DNA: TGTGCCAGCAGTAGCAGGGGGGGGCGGCAAGAGACCCAGTACTTC; clone size: -; D gene: -; J gene: TRBJ2-5; V gene: TRBV6-5
CDR3 protein: CASSSMFPSPLHF; CDR3 DNA: TGTGCCAGCAGTTCAATGTTCCCTTCACCCCTCCACTTT; clone size: -; D gene: -; J gene: TRBJ1-6; V gene: TRBV6-6
CDR3 protein: CASSFRDLAGDTLDTGELFF; CDR3 DNA: TGTGCCAGCAGCTTTCGGGACCTAGCGGGGGACACCTTAGACACCGGGGAGCTGTTTTTT; clone size: few; D gene: TRBD2; J gene: TRBJ2-2; V gene: TRBV7-9
CDR3 protein: CATSRDPVNEINEQFF; CDR3 DNA: TGTGCCACCAGCAGAGATCCGGTCAACGAGATCAATGAGCAGTTCTTC; clone size: many; D gene: -; J gene: TRBJ2-1; V gene: TRBV15
CDR3 protein: CASSLARSIDSDTQYF; CDR3 DNA: TGTGCCAGCAGTTTAGCGCGCTCGATAGATTCAGATACGCAGTATTTT; clone size: many; D gene: -; J gene: TRBJ2-3; V gene: TRBV12-3/TRBV12-4
CDR3 protein: CASSLLLDTQYF; CDR3 DNA: TGTGCCAGCAGCTTACTCCTGGATACGCAGTATTTT; clone size: many; D gene: -; J gene: TRBJ2-3; V gene: TRBV7-2
CDR3 protein: CSALSGGLTYEQYF; CDR3 DNA: TGCAGTGCATTGAGCGGGGGCCTGACCTACGAGCAGTACTTC; clone size: many; D gene: TRBD2; J gene: TRBJ2-7; V gene: TRBV20-1
CDR3 protein: CASSRSGVREKLFF; CDR3 DNA: TGTGCCAGCAGCCGGAGCGGGGTTAGGGAAAAACTGTTTTTT; clone size: few; D gene: -; J gene: TRBJ1-4; V gene: TRBV6-6
CDR3 protein: CASSLWAGGLQTQYF; CDR3 DNA: TGCGCCAGCAGCTTATGGGCGGGGGGTCTACAGACCCAGTACTTC; clone size: -; D gene: TRBD2; J gene: TRBJ2-5; V gene: TRBV5-1
CDR3 protein: CASGEGGTEAFF; CDR3 DNA: TGTGCGAGCGGTGAGGGCGGCACTGAAGCTTTCTTT; clone size: few; D gene: -; J gene: TRBJ1-1; V gene: TRBV7-9
CDR3 protein: CASSRGYAPYEQYF; CDR3 DNA: TGTGCCAGTTCCCGGGGCTATGCCCCCTACGAGCAGTACTTC; clone size: -; D gene: -; J gene: TRBJ2-7; V gene: TRBV27
CDR3 protein: CASSLYRTQETQYF; CDR3 DNA: TGTGCCAGCAGCTTATACAGGACCCAAGAGACCCAGTACTTC; clone size: few; D gene: -; J gene: TRBJ2-5; V gene: TRBV12-1
CDR3 protein: CAIRTGADSGNTIYF; CDR3 DNA: TGTGCCATCCGGACAGGAGCCGACTCTGGAAACACCATATATTTT; clone size: few; D gene: TRBD1; J gene: TRBJ1-3; V gene: TRBV10-3
CDR3 protein: CAISAGRAPDTQYF; CDR3 DNA: TGTGCCATCAGTGCCGGGAGGGCTCCAGATACGCAGTATTTT; clone size: -; D gene: TRBD2; J gene: TRBJ2-3; V gene: TRBV10-3
CDR3 protein: CASSYNWDPSSGNTIYF; CDR3 DNA: TGTGCCAGCAGTTATAATTGGGACCCGAGCTCTGGAAACACCATATATTTT; clone size: few; D gene: -; J gene: TRBJ1-3; V gene: TRBV6-5
CDR3 protein: CASSQDPQGASQPQHF; CDR3 DNA: TGTGCCAGCAGCCAAGATCCACAGGGGGCGAGTCAGCCCCAGCATTTT; clone size: many; D gene: TRBD1; J gene: TRBJ1-5; V gene: TRBV4-2
CDR3 protein: CASSPRGTGELFF; CDR3 DNA: TGCGCCAGCAGCCCGAGGGGGACCGGGGAGCTGTTTTTT; clone size: many; D gene: -; J gene: TRBJ2-2; V gene: TRBV5-1
CDR3 protein: CASSVGAGGEDTQYF; CDR3 DNA: TGTGCCAGCAGCGTAGGGGCGGGGGGGGAAGATACGCAGTATTTT; clone size: few; D gene: TRBD2; J gene: TRBJ2-3; V gene: TRBV9
CDR3 protein: CASSFGQERLNTEAFF; CDR3 DNA: TGCGCCAGCAGCTTCGGACAGGAGCGTTTGAACACTGAAGCTTTCTTT; clone size: few; D gene: TRBD1; J gene: TRBJ1-1; V gene: TRBV5-1
CDR3 protein: CSESASTDTQYF; CDR3 DNA: TGCAGTGAAAGCGCCAGCACAGATACGCAGTATTTT; clone size: -; D gene: -; J gene: TRBJ2-3; V gene: TRBV20-1
CDR3 protein: CASSLLQGSYNEQFF; CDR3 DNA: TGTGCCAGCAGCTTATTGCAGGGATCCTACAATGAGCAGTTCTTC; clone size: -; D gene: -; J gene: TRBJ2-1; V gene: TRBV11-2
CDR3 protein: CASSPRAAQETQYF; CDR3 DNA: TGTGCCAGCTCACCGAGGGCGGCTCAAGAGACCCAGTACTTC; clone size: -; D gene: -; J gene: TRBJ2-5; V gene: TRBV18
CDR3 protein: CASSLPGSQETQYF; CDR3 DNA: TGTGCCAGCAGCTTACCGGGAAGCCAAGAGACCCAGTACTTC; clone size: -; D gene: -; J gene: TRBJ2-5; V gene: TRBV7-9
CDR3 protein: CASSLVGMGWAGNTGELFF; CDR3 DNA: TGTGCCAGCAGCTTAGTGGGCATGGGGTGGGCTGGCAACACCGGGGAGCTGTTTTTT; clone size: few; D gene: -; J gene: TRBJ2-2; V gene: TRBV7-8
CDR3 protein: CASSPGGIDGYTF; CDR3 DNA: TGTGCCAGCAGCCCAGGGGGAATCGATGGCTACACCTTC; clone size: -; D gene: TRBD1; J gene: TRBJ1-2; V gene: TRBV7-9